A single sample is the source of the 20 T cell receptor beta chains below, sequenced in a study of breast tumors, draining lymph nodes, adjacent tissues. TCRdb used MiXCR to reprocess the multiplex PCR reads, holding one entry per CDR3 protein. The sample lists 84,000 or so distinct CDR3 sequences, roughly 28% occurring once. Breast cancer patients provided tissue from their axillary draining lymph nodes. Sequencing input: axillary lymph node tissue. These receptors were collected from a female donor with breast cancer. Some clones in this sample may be carry-over from other donors' samples.

J is TRBJ2-2 and V is TRBV29-1, with 7 bases aligning to TRBD2. The V gene's germline CDR1 is SQVTM and CDR2 ANQGSEA. The V and J ends lost 6 bases and 6 bases, in that order; junction bases with no gene match: 10. The CDR3 extends over 14 amino acids. The DNA of the CDR3 is TGCAGCGTCGGGGGGATCCGAAACGCCGGGGAGCTGTTTTTT. This encodes CSVGGIRNAGELFF.

The sample holds a few counts of this clonotype. A clone one base away is much larger, so this may be a read error. The chain links TRBV12-3 or TRBV12-4 to TRBJ2-1; D is tentatively TRBD1 or TRBD2 (5 bases each). V was trimmed by 3 bases and J by 5 bases, leaving 8 bases between them. This CDR3 is 13 amino acids long. The CDR3 coding sequence is TGTGCCAGCAGTTTCGGGACCCACAATGAGCAGTTCTTC. It yields the protein CASSFGTHNEQFF.

A few counts support this clonotype. The chain combines TRBV7-8 with TRBJ2-3; D call uncertain. The CDR3 covers 15 residues. V lost 1 base, J lost 2 bases, and 10 bases lay in between. Germline CDR1 SGHVS, CDR2 FQNEAQ. The CDR3 DNA follows: TGTGCCAGCAGCTTAGATGGGAAATACACAGATACGCAGTATTTT. Amino acids: CASSLDGKYTDTQYF.

This clonotype was seen a few times. V usage is TRBV6-6 and J usage is TRBJ1-1, with 7 bases aligning to TRBD1. The V segment lost 6 bases and the J segment 1 base; nucleotides outside the gene matches: 2. CDR1 is MNHNY and CDR2 is SVGAGI in the germline V gene (reference sequence). The CDR3 has 13 amino acids. The CDR3, as DNA: TGTGCCAGCAGGGGGACAGCGAACACTGAAGCTTTCTTT. It specifies CASRGTANTEAFF.

As concerns this clonotype: One junction end disagrees with the germline gene, perhaps due to a read error. The J gene is TRBJ1-2, the V gene TRBV7-2; TRBD1 matches at 7 bases. The CDR3 extends over 14 amino acids. Germline loops: CDR1 SGHTA, CDR2 FQGNSA. CDR3 protein: CANSRETGPYGYSF. The CDR3 DNA reads TGTGCCAACAGCCGCGAGACAGGGCCCTATGGCTACAGCTTC. Based on the CDR3 plus reference TRBV7-2 and TRBJ1-2, the full variable domain is GAGVSQSPSNKVTEKGKDVELRCDPISGHTALYWYRQSLGQGLEFLIYFQGNSAPDKSGLPSDRFSAERTGGSVSTLTIQRTQQEDSAVYLCANSRETGPYGYSFGSGTRLTVV.

Notes on this clonotype: The final CDR3 position lacks the conserved phenylalanine or tryptophan, pointing to a likely read error. This sequence joins TRBV12-3 or TRBV12-4 and TRBJ1-6; tentatively, D is TRBD1 (6 bases). V lost 6 bases and J lost 7, with 16 bases in between. This CDR3 region has 15 residues. The CDR3 here is CASSPGQSPNSPLHV. The CDR3 DNA reads as TGTGCCAGCAGCCCGGGACAATCACCCAATTCACCCCTCCACGTT.

In this sample, this clonotype turned up many times. Here the CDR3 reads CASSPGGLGANYGYTF. CDR3 nucleotides: TGTGCCAGCAGTCCAGGGGGCCTCGGGGCTAACTATGGCTACACCTTC. The chain joins TRBV28 to TRBJ1-2; the match to TRBD1 covers 8 bases. The CDR3 totals 16 residues. CDR1 and CDR2 (germline): MDHEN, SYDVKM. Germline trimming cut 5 bases from V and 0 bases from J; bases unmatched to any gene: 8.

This clonotype was found many times. This chain connects TRBV12-3 or TRBV12-4 to TRBJ2-3; 7 bases line up with TRBD2. There are 16 residues in the CDR3. Trimming took 2 bases from V and 5 from J; bases not matched to a gene: 10. CDR3 nucleotide sequence: TGTGCCAGCAGTTTAATGGCGGGAGTTCAGATAGATACGCAGTATTTT. This translates into CASSLMAGVQIDTQYF.

About this clonotype itself: A much bigger clone sits one base away, suggesting this may be a read error. The chain couples TRBV6-6 to TRBJ2-3; 12 bases match TRBD2. CDR3 size: 15 residues. Per germline, CDR1 MNHNY and CDR2 SVGAGI (reference sequence). Here the CDR3 reads CVSSSSGRATDTQYF. CDR3 nucleotide sequence: TGTGTCAGCAGTTCTAGCGGGAGGGCGACAGATACGCAGTATTTT.

The table lists this clonotype with many counts. This sequence joins TRBV6-2 or TRBV6-3 and TRBJ2-3; 8 positions match TRBD2. The length of the CDR3 is 16 residues. The J segment lost 1 base and the V segment lost 6 bases, leaving 9 bases of the junction unmatched. The germline V gene encodes CDR1 MNHEY and CDR2 SVGEGT. The DNA for the CDR3 is TGTGCCAGCAGAAAAGCGGGACTAGGCCGCACAGATACGCAGTATTTT. It yields the protein CASRKAGLGRTDTQYF.

The rearrangement links TRBV2 to TRBJ1-4, with D unresolved. V dropped 7 bases and J dropped 8 bases, with 14 bases sitting between them. This CDR3 is built from 13 residues. Germline lookup yields CDR1 SNHLY and CDR2 FYNNEI. CDR3 loop: CASTGQAGEKLFF. The CDR3 DNA sequence: TGTGCCAGCACCGGGCAGGCCGGCGAAAAACTGTTTTTT. Complete variable domain (other parts from reference TRBV2 and TRBJ1-4): EPEVTQTPSHQVTQMGQEVILRCVPISNHLYFYWYRQILGQKVEFLVSFYNNEISEKSEIFDDQFSVERPDGSNFTLKIRSTKLEDSAMYFCASTGQAGEKLFFGSGTQLSVL.

The V gene is TRBV6-7, the J gene TRBJ1-2, with 12 nucleotides matching TRBD1. TRBV6-7 is treated as an ORF (open reading frame) with a function not yet certain. CDR3 size: 15 residues. Trimming cost V 5 bases and J 8 bases; bases outside gene matches: 9. CDR3 sequence reads: CASSDRGQGAEGYTF. CDR3 coding DNA: TGTGCCAGCAGTGACCGGGGACAGGGGGCGGAGGGCTACACCTTC.

V is TRBV20-1 and J is TRBJ1-2, with D unclear. The CDR3 has 13 residues. The ends were cut back, 0 bases at V and 10 bases at J, with 15 bases in the middle. Germline V gene sequence: CDR1 DFQATT, CDR2 SNEGSKA (reference sequence). The CDR3 region has the DNA TGCAGTGCTAGAGATATGGGCGCTCGCGCCTACACCTTC. Amino acid sequence: CSARDMGARAYTF.

This clonotype was found many times. The chain combines TRBV20-1 with TRBJ2-3; D is uncertain. Between the trimmed V and J ends, which lost 5 bases and 4 bases, there was a span of 10 bases. Germline CDR1 and CDR2: DFQATT and SNEGSKA (reference sequence). The CDR3 contains 12 residues. The CDR3 coding sequence is TGCAGTGCTCCCGCCTTCGCAGATACGCAGTATTTT. It codes for CSAPAFADTQYF.

In its sample, this clonotype was seen many times. This chain links TRBV27 with TRBJ2-7; weak D call: TRBD2 (5 bases). Germline lookup yields CDR1 MNHEY and CDR2 SMNVEV (reference sequence). With 3 bases removed from V and 7 bases from J, the gap between germline ends came to 19 bases. The CDR3 has 15 residues. CDR3 sequence reads: CASSFQHGISGEQYF. The CDR3 DNA is TGTGCCAGCAGTTTCCAACACGGGATTTCGGGAGAGCAGTACTTC.

This clonotype was observed many times. The chain uses TRBV7-2 and TRBJ2-1; 10 nucleotides match TRBD2. Trimming cost V 5 bases and J 6 bases; bases outside gene matches: 7. The CDR3 consists of 15 residues. Germline CDR1 and CDR2: SGHTA and FQGNSA. The CDR3 reads CASSRSSGSGNEQFF. The CDR3 DNA is TGTGCCAGCAGCCGGTCTAGCGGGAGTGGCAATGAGCAGTTCTTC.

As regards this clonotype: Because it lacks the conserved phenylalanine or tryptophan at the end, this CDR3 is likely a read error. Because the CDR3's place on the DNA is in doubt, the DNA is left out and the CDR3 is given as listed by TCRdb. The CDR3 sequence: CASSDPVSRTGEDEHRGAEN. This rearrangement joins TRBV25-1 to TRBJ2-2; the tabulated D call, TRBD1, remains unverified against the DNA. The germline V gene has CDR1 MGHDK and CDR2 SYGVNS. The CDR3 comprises 20 residues, both ends counted.

Points on this clonotype: A much larger clone differs by one base, so this may be a read error. The gene calls are TRBV16 and TRBJ1-5, with D perhaps matching TRBD1 (5 bases). Trimming cost V 4 bases and J 7 bases, with 17 bases left between them. The CDR3 is made up of 15 amino acids. The germline gives CDR1 KGHSY, CDR2 FQNENV. CDR3 residues: CASSRSMGRPQPQHF. For the CDR3, the DNA is TGTGCCAGCAGCCGATCTATGGGGCGGCCACAGCCCCAGCATTTT.

The table lists this clonotype with many counts. This chain links TRBV19 with TRBJ1-2, with 8 positions matching TRBD1. The CDR3 extends over 14 amino acids. V shed 7 bases and J 2 bases; nucleotides not matched to a gene: 6. Per germline, CDR1 LNHDA and CDR2 SQIVND (reference sequence). The CDR3 nucleotides are TGTGCCAGTAAAAAGACAGGGGACAACTATGGCTACACCTTC. This codes for CASKKTGDNYGYTF.

For this clonotype: The CDR3 ends on some other residue instead of the conserved phenylalanine or tryptophan, so this is likely a read error. The chain couples TRBV19 to TRBJ1-1, with D perhaps TRBD1 (5 bases). V lost 6 bases and J lost 9, with 26 bases in between. Germline CDR1 and CDR2: LNHDA and SQIVND (reference sequence). The CDR3 sequence is 16 residues long. This CDR3 reads CASRGGKVQGELKAFL. The CDR3 DNA is TGTGCCAGTAGGGGGGGAAAAGTCCAGGGCGAACTAAAAGCTTTCCTT.